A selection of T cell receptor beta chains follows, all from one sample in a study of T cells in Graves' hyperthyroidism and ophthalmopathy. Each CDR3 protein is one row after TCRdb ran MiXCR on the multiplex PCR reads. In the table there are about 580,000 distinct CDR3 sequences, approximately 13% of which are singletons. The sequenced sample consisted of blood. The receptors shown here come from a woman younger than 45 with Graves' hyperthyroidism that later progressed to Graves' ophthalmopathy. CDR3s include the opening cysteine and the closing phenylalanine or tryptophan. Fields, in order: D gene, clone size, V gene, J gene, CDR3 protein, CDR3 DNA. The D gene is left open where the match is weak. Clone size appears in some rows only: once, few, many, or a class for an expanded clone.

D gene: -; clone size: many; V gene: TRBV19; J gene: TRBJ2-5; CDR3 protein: CASWDGPLETQYF; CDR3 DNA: TGTGCCAGTTGGGACGGACCATTAGAGACCCAGTACTTC
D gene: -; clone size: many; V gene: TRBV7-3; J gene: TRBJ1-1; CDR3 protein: CASSLDGGSEAFF; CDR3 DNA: TGTGCCAGCAGCTTGGACGGGGGGTCTGAAGCTTTCTTT
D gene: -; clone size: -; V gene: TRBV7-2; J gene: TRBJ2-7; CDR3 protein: CASSLALDPIEQYF; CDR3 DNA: TGTGCCAGCAGCTTAGCCCTAGACCCCATCGAGCAGTACTTC
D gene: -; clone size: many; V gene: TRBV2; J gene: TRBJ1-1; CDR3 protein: CASSEARATEAFF; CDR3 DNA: TGTGCCAGCAGTGAGGCCCGGGCCACTGAAGCTTTCTTT
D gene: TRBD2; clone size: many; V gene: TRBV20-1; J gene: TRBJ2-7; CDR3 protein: CSANPSGTRIYEQYF; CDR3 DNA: TGCAGTGCTAACCCTTCCGGGACTAGAATCTACGAGCAGTACTTC
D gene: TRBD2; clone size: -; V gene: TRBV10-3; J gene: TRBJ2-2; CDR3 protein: CAIGLAADTGELFF; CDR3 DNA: TGTGCCATTGGACTAGCGGCTGACACCGGGGAGCTGTTTTTT
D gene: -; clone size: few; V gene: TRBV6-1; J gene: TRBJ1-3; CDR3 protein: CASTRDPTGNTIYF; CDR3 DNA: TGTGCCAGCACCCGGGACCCCACTGGAAACACCATATATTTT
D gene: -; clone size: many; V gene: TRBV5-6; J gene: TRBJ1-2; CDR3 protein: CASRDNDGYTF; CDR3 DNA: TGTGCCAGCAGGGACAATGATGGCTACACCTTC
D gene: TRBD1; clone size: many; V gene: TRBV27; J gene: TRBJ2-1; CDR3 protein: CASSIGQGMYNEQFF; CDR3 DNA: TGTGCCAGCAGTATCGGACAGGGGATGTACAATGAGCAGTTCTTC
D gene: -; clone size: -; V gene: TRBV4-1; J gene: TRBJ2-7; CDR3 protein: CASSRTGEYEQYF; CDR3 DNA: TGCGCCAGCAGCCGGACTGGGGAGTACGAGCAGTACTTC
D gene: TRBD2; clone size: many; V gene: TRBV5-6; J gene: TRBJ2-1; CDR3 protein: CASSLAGSVSLYNEQFF; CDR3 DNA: TGTGCCAGCAGCTTAGCGGGATCCGTATCTCTTTACAATGAGCAGTTCTTC
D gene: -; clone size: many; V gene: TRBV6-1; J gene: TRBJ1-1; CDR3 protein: CASRTYRENTEAFF; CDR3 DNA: TGTGCCAGCAGGACATACAGGGAGAACACTGAAGCTTTCTTT
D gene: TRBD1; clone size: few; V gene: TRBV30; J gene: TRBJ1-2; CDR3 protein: CAWRPTGGTNYGYTF; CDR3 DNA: TGTGCCTGGAGGCCTACAGGGGGCACTAACTATGGCTACACCTTC
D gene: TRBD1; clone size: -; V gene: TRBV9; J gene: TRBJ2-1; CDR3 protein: CASSPRQGGMGLDEQFF; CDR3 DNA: TGTGCCAGCAGCCCCCGACAGGGGGGAATGGGATTGGATGAGCAGTTCTTC
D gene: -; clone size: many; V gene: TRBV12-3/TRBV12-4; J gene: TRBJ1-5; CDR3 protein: CASSLSQGFQPQHF; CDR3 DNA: TGTGCCAGCAGTTTGTCACAGGGATTTCAGCCCCAGCATTTT
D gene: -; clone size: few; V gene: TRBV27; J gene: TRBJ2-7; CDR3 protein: CASSLSLWIGEQYF; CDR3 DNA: TGTGCCAGCAGTTTGTCCCTGTGGATCGGCGAGCAGTACTTC
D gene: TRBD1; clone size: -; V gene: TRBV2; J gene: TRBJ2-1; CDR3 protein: CASSLTTGQAYNEQFF; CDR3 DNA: TGTGCCAGCAGCTTAACCACGGGACAGGCCTACAATGAGCAGTTCTTC
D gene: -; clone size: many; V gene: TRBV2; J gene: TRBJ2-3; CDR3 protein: CATTKQIFTDTQYF; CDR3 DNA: TGTGCCACCACGAAACAAATATTCACAGATACGCAGTATTTT
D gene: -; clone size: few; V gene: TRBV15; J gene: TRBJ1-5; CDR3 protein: CATSTLAGNQPQHF; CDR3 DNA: TGTGCCACCAGCACCCTGGCAGGGAATCAGCCCCAGCATTTT
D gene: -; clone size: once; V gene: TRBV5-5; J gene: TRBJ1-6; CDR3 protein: CASSVAGAGSSYNSPLHF; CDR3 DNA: TGTGCCAGCAGCGTGGCCGGGGCAGGGAGCTCCTATAATTCACCCCTCCACTTT
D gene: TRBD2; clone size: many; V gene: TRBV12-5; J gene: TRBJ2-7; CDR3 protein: CASGLGESGKREQYF; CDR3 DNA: TGTGCTAGTGGTTTGGGGGAAAGCGGGAAACGGGAGCAGTACTTC